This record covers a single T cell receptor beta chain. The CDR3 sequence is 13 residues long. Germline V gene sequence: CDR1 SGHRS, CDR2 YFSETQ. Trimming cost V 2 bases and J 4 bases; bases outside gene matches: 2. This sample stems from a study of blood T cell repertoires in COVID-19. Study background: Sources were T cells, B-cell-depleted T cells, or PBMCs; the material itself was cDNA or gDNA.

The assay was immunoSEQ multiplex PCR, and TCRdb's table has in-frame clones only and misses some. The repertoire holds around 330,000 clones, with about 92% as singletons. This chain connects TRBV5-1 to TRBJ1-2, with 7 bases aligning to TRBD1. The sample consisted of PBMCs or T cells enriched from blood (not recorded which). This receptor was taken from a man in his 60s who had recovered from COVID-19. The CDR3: CASSFRDSYGYTF. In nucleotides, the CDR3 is TGCGCCAGCAGCTTCCGGGACAGCTATGGCTACACCTTC.